The 20 T cell receptor beta chains listed next were all sequenced from one sample in a study of early T cells in non-severe SARS-CoV-2 infection. In TCRdb, the 5' RACE reads were re-called with MiXCR into one record per CDR3 protein. The sample contains under 30,000 distinct CDR3 sequences, approximately 5.6% of which appear only once. The sample comprised whole blood. The receptors were gathered from an adult who was a healthcare worker with PCR-confirmed SARS-CoV-2 infection or an uninfected control (not recorded which).

This clonotype appeared many times. The chain recombines TRBV12-3 or TRBV12-4 with TRBJ1-5; 7 bases line up with TRBD1. There are 14 residues in the CDR3. V lost 10 bases to trimming and J lost 5 bases; unmatched junction nucleotides: 11. CDR3: CATTTGTVHQPQHF. The DNA of the CDR3 is TGTGCCACCACTACCGGGACAGTCCATCAGCCCCAGCATTTT.

This clonotype was counted at least ten times. V usage is TRBV7-9 and J usage is TRBJ2-7, with 7 positions matching TRBD2. The V gene's germline CDR1 is SEHNR and CDR2 FQNEAQ (reference sequence). The CDR3 loop spans 15 amino acids. V shed 1 base and J 7 bases; nucleotides not matched to a gene: 10. CDR3 sequence (DNA): TGTGCCAGCAGCTTAGTCCTCGGGGAGGGTGTGGAGCAGTACTTC. It specifies CASSLVLGEGVEQYF.

The CDR3 here is CASSGRPPVSYEQYF. CDR3 sequence (DNA): TGTGCCAGCTCAGGAAGACCACCGGTTTCGTACGAGCAGTACTTC. The rearrangement links TRBV18 to TRBJ2-7; no clear D. This CDR3 is 15 amino acids long. V lost 5 bases, J lost 4 bases, and 18 bases lay in between. CDR1 KGHSH and CDR2 LQKENI come from the germline V gene.

The table lists this clonotype with many counts. The CDR3 nucleotides read TGTGCCAGCAGCCCCCAGGTATTAGCTCGGCAGTTCTTC. It encodes CASSPQVLARQFF. The V gene is TRBV12-3 or TRBV12-4, the J gene TRBJ2-1; D gene uncertain. The CDR3 is made up of 13 amino acids. The V end lost 6 bases, the J end lost 12 bases, and 18 bases lay between the germline ends.

The sample holds many counts of this clonotype. V is TRBV7-9 and J is TRBJ2-5; D perhaps matches TRBD1 (5 bases). The CDR3 loop spans 16 amino acids. The germline V gene encodes CDR1 SEHNR and CDR2 FQNEAQ (reference sequence). V lost 3 bases and J 1 base, leaving 15 bases between the germline ends. The CDR3 DNA reads TGTGCCAGCAGCTTGGGTCAAGCGACAGTCCAAGAGACCCAGTACTTC. Encoded protein: CASSLGQATVQETQYF. Drawing the rest from reference TRBV7-9 and TRBJ2-5, the complete variable domain is DTGVSQNPRHKITKRGQNVTFRCDPISEHNRLYWYRQTLGQGPEFLTYFQNEAQLEKSRLLSDRFSAERPKGSFSTLEIQRTEQGDSAMYLCASSLGQATVQETQYFGPGTRLLVL.

The chain has TRBV29-1 and TRBJ2-1; maybe TRBD2 (5 bases). There are 12 residues in the CDR3. Trimming shortened V by 1 base and J by 14 bases, and 15 bases separated the two germline ends. CDR1 is SQVTM, CDR2 ANQGSEA, per germline. CDR3: CSVEAILGEKFF. CDR3 DNA sequence: TGCAGCGTTGAAGCAATCCTCGGGGAAAAGTTCTTC.

This clonotype was found many times. V and J are TRBV11-2 and TRBJ1-1; D remains ambiguous. CDR1 is SGHAT and CDR2 is FQNNGV in the germline V gene. The CDR3 extends over 13 amino acids. The V and J ends lost 1 base and 4 bases respectively, with 7 bases between them. The CDR3 sequence is CASSLGQLTEAFF. CDR3 in DNA: TGTGCCAGCAGCTTAGGGCAGCTCACTGAAGCTTTCTTT.

This clonotype was recorded a few times. The chain uses TRBV6-6 and TRBJ2-3; a weak D match, TRBD2 (5 bases). Germline V lookup: CDR1 MNHNY, CDR2 SVGAGI (reference sequence). Trimming pared 4 bases from V and 1 base from J, leaving 15 bases between. The CDR3 is 16 residues long. The CDR3 loop is CASSSGIQRGTDTQYF. The CDR3 bases are TGTGCCAGCAGTTCCGGGATTCAGCGCGGCACAGATACGCAGTATTTT.

This clonotype was found a few times. This chain connects TRBV20-1 to TRBJ2-1, with 8 bases aligning to TRBD2. The trim removed 5 bases at V and 7 bases at J, leaving 13 bases unmatched. There are 15 residues in the CDR3. The germline CDR1 and CDR2 sequences are DFQATT and SNEGSKA (reference sequence). CDR3: CSAPANGRAGNEQFF. CDR3 nucleotide sequence: TGCAGTGCTCCTGCAAACGGGAGGGCCGGTAATGAGCAGTTCTTC.

This chain joins TRBV5-1 and TRBJ2-7; TRBD1 agrees at 10 bases. Germline V CDR1 and CDR2: SGHRS, YFSETQ. Trimming at V came to 3 bases and at J to 2 bases, leaving 2 bases not matched to a gene. This CDR3 has 14 residues. CDR3 bases: TGCGCCAGCAGCTCCGGGACAGGGGCCTACGAGCAGTACTTC. Its translation: CASSSGTGAYEQYF.

The table lists this clonotype with many counts. The CDR3 bases are TGCGCCAGCAGCGGGGGTAGCGGCACAGATACGCAGTATTTT. Its protein product is CASSGGSGTDTQYF. The chain uses TRBV5-1 and TRBJ2-3, with D perhaps assigned TRBD1 or TRBD2 (5 bases each). The CDR3 loop spans 14 amino acids. The germline V gene has CDR1 SGHRS and CDR2 YFSETQ. V was cut by 4 bases and J by 1 base, with 10 bases left in between.

In this sample, this clonotype turned up a few times. Possible read error: a much larger clone is one base away. V gene TRBV5-4 combines with J gene TRBJ2-3, with D possibly TRBD1 on 5 matching bases. The CDR3 spans 14 residues. Germline values: CDR1 SGHNT, CDR2 YYREEE (reference sequence). CDR3 loop: CANSLTALTDTQYF. The CDR3 nucleotides are TGTGCCAACAGCTTGACAGCTTTAACAGATACGCAGTATTTT. The full variable domain, its missing parts supplied by reference TRBV5-4 and TRBJ2-3, is ETGVTQSPTHLIKTRGQQVTLRCSSQSGHNTVSWYQQALGQGPQFIFQYYREEENGRGNFPPRFSGLQFPNYSSELNVNALELDDSALYLCANSLTALTDTQYFGPGTRLTVL.

This clonotype occurred many times. The V and J genes are TRBV7-2 and TRBJ2-3; a weak D match, TRBD2 (6 bases). V was trimmed by 1 base and J by 2 bases, leaving 16 bases between them. CDR3 length equals 17 residues. The germline V gene has CDR1 SGHTA and CDR2 FQGNSA. The CDR3 nucleotides read TGTGCCAGCAGCTTAGAACTGGGTGCGGGGATCACAGATACGCAGTATTTT. It is translated as CASSLELGAGITDTQYF.

V and J are TRBV4-1 and TRBJ2-7, with a tentative D call TRBD2 (5 bases). The CDR3 is 15 amino acids. The germline V and J ends were trimmed by 0 bases and 5 bases, with 14 bases remaining between them. CDR1 and CDR2 (germline): MGHRA, YSYEKL. Here the CDR3 DNA reads TGCGCCAGCAGCCAAGATATGCGGGTCGGAGACGAGCAGTACTTC. This encodes CASSQDMRVGDEQYF.

This clonotype occurred many times. Germline and junction disagree at one end, which may indicate a read error. The V gene is TRBV5-1, the J gene TRBJ1-1; D might be TRBD1 (6 bases). Germline lookup yields CDR1 SGHRS and CDR2 YFSETQ. The CDR3 has 14 amino acids. The CDR3 loop is CASSLEDRNPEAFF. CDR3 DNA sequence: TGCGCCAGCAGCTTGGAAGACAGGAACCCTGAAGCTTTCTTT.

This clonotype showed up many times. Here the CDR3 reads CASSQTRDAGREKLFF. Written as DNA, the CDR3 is TGTGCCAGCAGCCAGACCCGGGACGCCGGACGCGAAAAACTGTTTTTT. The chain is built from TRBV4-2 and TRBJ1-4; the D gene is possibly TRBD1 (5 bases). V lost 3 bases and J 8 bases, leaving 19 bases between the germline ends. CDR3 length: 16 amino acids. The V gene's germline CDR1 is LGHNA and CDR2 YNFKEQ.

This clonotype was recorded at least ten times. V and J are TRBV6-2 or TRBV6-3 and TRBJ1-2, with D perhaps TRBD1 (6 bases). This CDR3 is 14 amino acids long. Trimming removed 5 bases from V and 4 bases from J, with 14 bases in between. CDR1 MNHEY and CDR2 SVGEGT come from the germline V gene. CDR3 sequence reads: CASSVQGVGYGYTF. In DNA, the CDR3 is TGTGCCAGCAGTGTACAGGGAGTTGGCTATGGCTACACCTTC.

This clonotype was seen only a few times. The V and J genes are TRBV7-6 and TRBJ2-2; D ambiguous. Germline values: CDR1 SGHVS, CDR2 FNYEAQ. V lost 5 bases, J lost 1 base, and 8 bases lay in between. This CDR3 comprises 14 residues. The CDR3 is CASSKGRNTGELFF. CDR3 in DNA: TGTGCCAGCAGCAAAGGACGGAACACCGGGGAGCTGTTTTTT.

This clonotype was seen repeatedly, ten times or more. DNA for the CDR3: TGTGCCAGTAGTATACCGGACACGATCACCGGGGAGCTGTTTTTT. Protein product: CASSIPDTITGELFF. The chain joins TRBV19 to TRBJ2-2, with D possibly being TRBD1 (5 bases). V lost 2 bases, J lost 4 bases, and 11 bases lay in between. This CDR3 is 15 amino acids long. Per the germline V gene, CDR1 is LNHDA and CDR2 is SQIVND (reference sequence).

This chain's CDR3 is CASSAEGRVNQPQHF. The CDR3 DNA is TGTGCCAGCTCAGCAGAAGGGAGGGTGAATCAGCCCCAGCATTTT. This chain links TRBV18 with TRBJ1-5; no clear D. The V gene lost 5 bases and the J gene lost 4 bases, with 15 bases spanning the gap. The CDR3 is 15 residues long. Germline V gene sequence: CDR1 KGHSH, CDR2 LQKENI. The complete variable domain, with remaining parts taken from reference TRBV18 and TRBJ1-5, reads NAGVMQNPRHLVRRRGQEARLRCSPMKGHSHVYWYRQLPEEGLKFMVYLQKENIIDESGMPKERFSAEFPKEGPSILRIQQVVRGDSAAYFCASSAEGRVNQPQHFGDGTRLSIL.